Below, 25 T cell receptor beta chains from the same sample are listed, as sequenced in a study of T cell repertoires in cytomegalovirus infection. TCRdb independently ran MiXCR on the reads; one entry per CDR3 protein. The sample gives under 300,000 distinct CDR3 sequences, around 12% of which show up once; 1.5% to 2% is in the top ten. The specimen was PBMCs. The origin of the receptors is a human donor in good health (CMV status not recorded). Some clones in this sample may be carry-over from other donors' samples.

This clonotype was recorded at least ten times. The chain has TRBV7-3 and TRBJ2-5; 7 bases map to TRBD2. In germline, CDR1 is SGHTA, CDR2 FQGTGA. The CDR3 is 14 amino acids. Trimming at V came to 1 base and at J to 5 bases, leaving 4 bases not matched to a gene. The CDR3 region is CASSLMAGAETQYF. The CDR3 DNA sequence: TGTGCCAGCAGCTTAATGGCGGGAGCCGAGACCCAGTACTTC.

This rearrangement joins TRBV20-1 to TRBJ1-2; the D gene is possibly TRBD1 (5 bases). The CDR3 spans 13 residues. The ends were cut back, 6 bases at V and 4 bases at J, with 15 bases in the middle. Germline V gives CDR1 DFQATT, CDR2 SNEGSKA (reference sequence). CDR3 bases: TGCAGTGCCTACCGGGACGGTGTCTATGGCTACACCTTC. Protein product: CSAYRDGVYGYTF.

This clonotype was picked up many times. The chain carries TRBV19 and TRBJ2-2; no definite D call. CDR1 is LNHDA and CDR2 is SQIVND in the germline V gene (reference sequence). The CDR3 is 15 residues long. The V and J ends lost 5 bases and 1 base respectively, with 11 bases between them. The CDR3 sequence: CASSSKKLNTGELFF. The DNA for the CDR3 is TGTGCCAGTAGTTCCAAGAAGCTGAACACCGGGGAGCTGTTTTTT.

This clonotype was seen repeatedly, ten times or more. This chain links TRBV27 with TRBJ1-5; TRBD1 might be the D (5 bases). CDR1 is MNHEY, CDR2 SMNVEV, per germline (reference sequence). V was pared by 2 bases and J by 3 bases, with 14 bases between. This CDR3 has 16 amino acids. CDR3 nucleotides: TGTGCCAGCAGTTTACGGGGGGTCGAACTCAATCAGCCCCAGCATTTT. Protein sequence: CASSLRGVELNQPQHF.

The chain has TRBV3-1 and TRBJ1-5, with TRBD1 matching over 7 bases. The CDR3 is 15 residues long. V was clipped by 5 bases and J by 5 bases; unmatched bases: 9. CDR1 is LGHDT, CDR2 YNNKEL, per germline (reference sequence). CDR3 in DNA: TGTGCCAGCAGCTTAACAGGGGAGTGGGATCAGCCCCAGCATTTT. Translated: CASSLTGEWDQPQHF.

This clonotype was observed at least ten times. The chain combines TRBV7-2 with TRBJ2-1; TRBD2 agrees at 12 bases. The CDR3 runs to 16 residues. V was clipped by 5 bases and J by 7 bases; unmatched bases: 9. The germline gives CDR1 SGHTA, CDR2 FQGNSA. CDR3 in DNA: TGTGCCAGCAGCACCGGACTAGCGGGGACCCGGAATGAGCAGTTCTTC. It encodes CASSTGLAGTRNEQFF.

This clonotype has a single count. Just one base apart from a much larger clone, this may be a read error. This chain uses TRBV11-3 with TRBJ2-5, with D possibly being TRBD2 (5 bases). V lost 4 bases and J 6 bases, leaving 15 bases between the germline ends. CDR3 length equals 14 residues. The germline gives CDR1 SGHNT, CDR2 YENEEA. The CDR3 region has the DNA TGTGCCAGCAGCTCCCCCAATAGAGGGCAGACCCAGTACTTC. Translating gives CASSSPNRGQTQYF.

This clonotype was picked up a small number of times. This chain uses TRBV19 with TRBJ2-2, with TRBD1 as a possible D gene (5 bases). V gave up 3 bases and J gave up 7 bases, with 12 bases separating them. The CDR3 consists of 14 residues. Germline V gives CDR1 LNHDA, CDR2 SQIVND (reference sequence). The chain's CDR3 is CASSISREFGELFF. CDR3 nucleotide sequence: TGTGCCAGTAGTATCTCCAGGGAATTCGGGGAGCTGTTTTTT.

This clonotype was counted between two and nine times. This chain's CDR3 is CASTTSGIKYNEQFF. The CDR3 DNA reads as TGTGCCAGCACTACTAGCGGGATTAAGTACAATGAGCAGTTCTTC. This chain uses TRBV6-2 or TRBV6-3 with TRBJ2-1, with 10 bases fitting TRBD2. The V gene's germline CDR1 is MNHEY and CDR2 SVGEGT. This CDR3 has 15 amino acids. J lost 4 bases, V lost 7 bases, and 7 bases had no gene match.

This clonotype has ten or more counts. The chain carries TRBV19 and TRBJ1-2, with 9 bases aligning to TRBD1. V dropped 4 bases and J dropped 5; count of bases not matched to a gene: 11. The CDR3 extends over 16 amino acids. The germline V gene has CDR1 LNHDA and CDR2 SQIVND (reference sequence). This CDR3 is CASSTTNRGLGYGYTF. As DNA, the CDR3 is TGTGCCAGTAGTACGACCAACAGGGGGCTAGGGTATGGCTACACCTTC.

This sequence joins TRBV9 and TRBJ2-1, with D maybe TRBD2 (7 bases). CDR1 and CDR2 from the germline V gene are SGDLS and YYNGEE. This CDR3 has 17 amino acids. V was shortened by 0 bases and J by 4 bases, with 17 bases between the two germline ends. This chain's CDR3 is CASSVAGGGGAYNEQFF. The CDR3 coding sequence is TGTGCCAGCAGCGTAGCGGGGGGTGGGGGGGCTTACAATGAGCAGTTCTTC.

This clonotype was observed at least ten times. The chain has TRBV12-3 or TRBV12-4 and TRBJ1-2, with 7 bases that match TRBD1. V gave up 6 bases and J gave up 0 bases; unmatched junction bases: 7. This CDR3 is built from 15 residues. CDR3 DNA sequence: TGTGCCAGCAGAGCCCGGGACAGCCCTAACTATGGCTACACCTTC. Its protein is CASRARDSPNYGYTF.

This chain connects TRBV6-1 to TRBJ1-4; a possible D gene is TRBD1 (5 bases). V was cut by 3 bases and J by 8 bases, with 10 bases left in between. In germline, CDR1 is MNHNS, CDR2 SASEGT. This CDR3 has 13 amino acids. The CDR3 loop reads CASSDPGHEKLFF. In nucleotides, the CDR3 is TGTGCCAGCAGTGATCCAGGGCACGAAAAACTGTTTTTT.

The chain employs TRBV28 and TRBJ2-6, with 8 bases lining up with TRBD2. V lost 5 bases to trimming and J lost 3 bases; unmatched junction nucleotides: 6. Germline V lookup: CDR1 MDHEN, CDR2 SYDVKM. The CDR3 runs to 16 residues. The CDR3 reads CASSAPGGIGANVLTF. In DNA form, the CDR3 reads TGTGCCAGCAGTGCCCCGGGGGGGATTGGGGCCAACGTCCTGACTTTC.

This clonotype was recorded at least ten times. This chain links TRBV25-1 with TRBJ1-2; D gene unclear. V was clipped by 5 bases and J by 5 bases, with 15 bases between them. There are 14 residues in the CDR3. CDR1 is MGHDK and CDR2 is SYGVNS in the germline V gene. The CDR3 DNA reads TGTGCCAGCAGTCCCTCCGGGGAGGGATATGGCTACACCTTC. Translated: CASSPSGEGYGYTF.

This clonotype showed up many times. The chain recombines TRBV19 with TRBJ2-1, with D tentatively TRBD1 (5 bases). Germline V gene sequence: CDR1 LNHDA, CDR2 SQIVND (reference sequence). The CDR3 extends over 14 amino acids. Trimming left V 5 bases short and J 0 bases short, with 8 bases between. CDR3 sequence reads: CASSQGSSYNEQFF. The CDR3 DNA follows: TGTGCCAGTAGTCAGGGAAGCTCCTACAATGAGCAGTTCTTC. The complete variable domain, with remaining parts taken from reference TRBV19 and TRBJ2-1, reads DGGITQSPKYLFRKEGQNVTLSCEQNLNHDAMYWYRQDPGQGLRLIYYSQIVNDFQKGDIAEGYSVSREKKESFPLTVTSAQKNPTAFYLCASSQGSSYNEQFFGPGTRLTVL.

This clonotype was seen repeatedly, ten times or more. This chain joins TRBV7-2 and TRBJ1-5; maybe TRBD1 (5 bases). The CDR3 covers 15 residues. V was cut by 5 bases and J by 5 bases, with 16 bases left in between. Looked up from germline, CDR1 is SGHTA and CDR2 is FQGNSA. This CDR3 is CASSTRVGGDQPQHF. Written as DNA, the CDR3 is TGTGCCAGCAGCACCCGGGTGGGGGGGGATCAGCCCCAGCATTTT. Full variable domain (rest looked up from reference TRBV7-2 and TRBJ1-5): GAGVSQSPSNKVTEKGKDVELRCDPISGHTALYWYRQSLGQGLEFLIYFQGNSAPDKSGLPSDRFSAERTGGSVSTLTIQRTQQEDSAVYLCASSTRVGGDQPQHFGDGTRLSIL.

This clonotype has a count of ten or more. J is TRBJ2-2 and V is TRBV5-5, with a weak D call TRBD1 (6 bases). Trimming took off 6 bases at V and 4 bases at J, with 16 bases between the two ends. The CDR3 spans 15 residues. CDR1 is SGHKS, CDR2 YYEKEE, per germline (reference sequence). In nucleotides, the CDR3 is TGTGCCAGCAATTCCCTGACAGGCAGCACCGGGGAGCTGTTTTTT. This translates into CASNSLTGSTGELFF.

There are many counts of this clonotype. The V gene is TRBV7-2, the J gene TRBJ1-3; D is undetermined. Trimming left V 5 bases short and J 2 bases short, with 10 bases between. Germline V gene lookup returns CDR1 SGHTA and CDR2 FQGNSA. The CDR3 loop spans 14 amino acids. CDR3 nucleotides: TGTGCCAGCAGCCTCATCCCCGCTGGAAACACCATATATTTT. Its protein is CASSLIPAGNTIYF. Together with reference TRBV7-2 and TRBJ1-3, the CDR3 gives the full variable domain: GAGVSQSPSNKVTEKGKDVELRCDPISGHTALYWYRQSLGQGLEFLIYFQGNSAPDKSGLPSDRFSAERTGGSVSTLTIQRTQQEDSAVYLCASSLIPAGNTIYFGEGSWLTVV.

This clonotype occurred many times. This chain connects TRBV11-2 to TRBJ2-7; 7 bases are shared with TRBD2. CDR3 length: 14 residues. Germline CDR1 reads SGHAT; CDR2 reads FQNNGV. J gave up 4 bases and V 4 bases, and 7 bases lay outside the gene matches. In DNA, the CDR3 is TGTGCCAGCAGCTCCTTTTCTAGCGGATACGAGCAGTACTTC. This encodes CASSSFSSGYEQYF. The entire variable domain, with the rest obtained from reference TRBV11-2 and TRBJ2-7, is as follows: EAGVAQSPRYKIIEKRQSVAFWCNPISGHATLYWYQQILGQGPKLLIQFQNNGVVDDSQLPKDRFSAERLKGVDSTLKIQPAKLEDSAVYLCASSSFSSGYEQYFGPGTRLTVT.

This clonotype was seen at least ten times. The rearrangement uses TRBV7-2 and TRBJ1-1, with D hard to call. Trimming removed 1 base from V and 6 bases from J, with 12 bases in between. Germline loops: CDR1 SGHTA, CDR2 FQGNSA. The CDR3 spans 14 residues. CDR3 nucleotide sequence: TGTGCCAGCAGCTTAGATGGGGTGTTAGCTGAAGCTTTCTTT. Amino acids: CASSLDGVLAEAFF.

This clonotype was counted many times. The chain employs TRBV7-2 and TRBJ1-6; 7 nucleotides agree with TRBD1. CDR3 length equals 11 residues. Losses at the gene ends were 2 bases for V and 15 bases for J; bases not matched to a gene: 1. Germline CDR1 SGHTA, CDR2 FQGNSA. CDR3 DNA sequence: TGTGCCAGCAGCTTACGGGACAGCCTCCACTTT. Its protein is CASSLRDSLHF.

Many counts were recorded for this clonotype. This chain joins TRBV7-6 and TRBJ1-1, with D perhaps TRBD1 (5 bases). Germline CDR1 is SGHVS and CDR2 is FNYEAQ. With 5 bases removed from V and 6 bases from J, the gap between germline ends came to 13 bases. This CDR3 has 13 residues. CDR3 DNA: TGTGCCAGCAGCCTACAACAGGCGGCTGAAGCTTTCTTT. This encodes CASSLQQAAEAFF.

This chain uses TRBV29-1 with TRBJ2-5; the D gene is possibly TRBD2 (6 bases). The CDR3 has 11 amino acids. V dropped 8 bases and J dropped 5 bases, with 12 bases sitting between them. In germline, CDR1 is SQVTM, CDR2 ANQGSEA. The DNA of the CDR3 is TGCAGCACCGGGAGTCGGGAGACCCAGTACTTC. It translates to CSTGSRETQYF. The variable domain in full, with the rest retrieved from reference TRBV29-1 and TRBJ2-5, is SAVISQKPSRDICQRGTSLTIQCQVDSQVTMMFWYRQQPGQSLTLIATANQGSEATYESGFVIDKFPISRPNLTFSTLTVSNMSPEDSSIYLCSTGSRETQYFGPGTRLLVL.

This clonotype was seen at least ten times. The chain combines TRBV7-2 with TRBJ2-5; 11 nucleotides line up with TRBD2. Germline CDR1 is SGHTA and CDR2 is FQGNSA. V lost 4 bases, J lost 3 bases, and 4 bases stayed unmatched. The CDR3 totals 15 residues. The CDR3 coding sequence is TGTGCCAGCAGCTCCCCGGGACTAGCGGAAGAGACCCAGTACTTC. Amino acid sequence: CASSSPGLAEETQYF.